These T cell receptor beta chains were read from a single sample in a study of blood T cell repertoires in COVID-19. Sequencing used immunoSEQ multiplex PCR; TCRdb keeps in-frame clones, though not all of them. The data contain 150,000 to 200,000 clones, roughly 80% of them singletons. The specimen sequenced was peripheral blood. The receptors stem from a man aged 60 to 69 with acute or convalescent COVID-19. Each CDR3 is given with its conserved first and last residue. D genes are given only for firm matches. Size values are once, few and many counts, or a class for expanded clones, and some rows have none.

clone_size: .; j_call: TRBJ2-5; d_call: TRBD1; v_call: TRBV7-3; cdr3_aa: CASSLAGTGEETQYF; cdr3_nt: TGTGCCAGCAGCCTCGCGGGGACAGGGGAGGAGACCCAGTACTTC
clone_size: .; j_call: TRBJ2-7; d_call: TRBD2; v_call: TRBV7-9; cdr3_aa: CASSLRSGGRIHEQYF; cdr3_nt: TGTGCCAGCAGCTTGCGGTCCGGCGGGAGGATCCACGAGCAGTACTTC
clone_size: .; j_call: TRBJ2-3; d_call: TRBD1; v_call: TRBV6-5; cdr3_aa: CASRPTGGRNTQYF; cdr3_nt: TGTGCCAGCAGACCAACAGGGGGAAGAAATACGCAGTATTTT
clone_size: medium-sized; j_call: TRBJ1-3; d_call: TRBD1; v_call: TRBV5-6; cdr3_aa: CASSRTGQSGNTIYF; cdr3_nt: TGTGCCAGCAGCCGGACAGGGCAGTCTGGAAACACCATATATTTT
clone_size: .; j_call: TRBJ2-5; d_call: .; v_call: TRBV9; cdr3_aa: CASSVGVQETQYF; cdr3_nt: TGTGCCAGCAGCGTGGGCGTTCAAGAGACCCAGTACTTC
clone_size: .; j_call: TRBJ2-2; d_call: TRBD1; v_call: TRBV19; cdr3_aa: CASSLGTTGTGELFF; cdr3_nt: TGTGCCAGTAGTCTCGGGACGACAGGGACCGGGGAGCTGTTTTTT
clone_size: .; j_call: TRBJ2-1; d_call: .; v_call: TRBV24-1; cdr3_aa: CATSDPASRPNEQFF; cdr3_nt: TGTGCCACCAGTGATCCGGCTAGTAGACCCAATGAGCAGTTCTTC
clone_size: .; j_call: TRBJ1-4; d_call: .; v_call: TRBV19; cdr3_aa: CASSTQGSNEKLFF; cdr3_nt: TGTGCCAGTAGCACACAGGGATCTAATGAAAAACTGTTTTTT
clone_size: .; j_call: TRBJ2-5; d_call: .; v_call: TRBV24-1; cdr3_aa: CATSDPLKGRETQYF; cdr3_nt: TGTGCCACCAGTGATCCATTGAAGGGGAGGGAGACCCAGTACTTC
clone_size: .; j_call: TRBJ2-1; d_call: .; v_call: TRBV7-3; cdr3_aa: CASSPAGTGSYNEQFF; cdr3_nt: TGTGCCAGCAGCCCTGCTGGCACAGGCTCCTACAATGAGCAGTTCTTC
clone_size: .; j_call: TRBJ1-2; d_call: TRBD1; v_call: TRBV7-9; cdr3_aa: CASSSGGRVNYGYTF; cdr3_nt: TGTGCCAGCAGCTCAGGGGGCAGAGTCAACTATGGCTACACCTTC
clone_size: .; j_call: TRBJ1-2; d_call: TRBD1; v_call: TRBV6-5; cdr3_aa: CASSYSGQGGGYTF; cdr3_nt: TGTGCCAGCAGTTACTCGGGGCAGGGGGGTGGCTACACCTTC
clone_size: .; j_call: TRBJ2-3; d_call: .; v_call: TRBV4-2; cdr3_aa: CASSQDQAPNTDTQYF; cdr3_nt: TGTGCCAGCAGCCAAGATCAGGCCCCCAACACAGATACGCAGTATTTT
clone_size: .; j_call: TRBJ1-1; d_call: .; v_call: TRBV27; cdr3_aa: CASSLGGTTEAFF; cdr3_nt: TGTGCCAGCAGTTTAGGAGGGACCACTGAAGCTTTCTTT
clone_size: .; j_call: TRBJ2-1; d_call: TRBD2; v_call: TRBV18; cdr3_aa: CASSPPGLAGGPYNEQFF; cdr3_nt: TGTGCCAGCTCACCACCGGGACTAGCGGGAGGGCCCTACAATGAGCAGTTCTTC
clone_size: .; j_call: TRBJ2-3; d_call: .; v_call: TRBV5-4; cdr3_aa: CASSSRRELSDTQYF; cdr3_nt: TGTGCCAGCAGCTCCCGACGGGAGTTATCAGATACGCAGTATTTT
clone_size: .; j_call: TRBJ1-2; d_call: .; v_call: TRBV10-3; cdr3_aa: CATTEPGIYGYTF; cdr3_nt: TGTGCCACCACAGAACCCGGTATCTATGGCTACACCTTC
clone_size: .; j_call: TRBJ2-7; d_call: TRBD1; v_call: TRBV15; cdr3_aa: CATSRWDRGNEQYF; cdr3_nt: TGTGCCACCAGCAGATGGGACAGGGGCAACGAGCAGTACTTC
clone_size: few; j_call: TRBJ2-7; d_call: TRBD2; v_call: TRBV4-3; cdr3_aa: CASSQELAAYQYEQYF; cdr3_nt: TGCGCCAGCAGCCAAGAACTAGCGGCCTATCAATACGAGCAGTACTTC
clone_size: .; j_call: TRBJ2-1; d_call: TRBD1; v_call: TRBV7-3; cdr3_aa: CASSLYRGTYNEQFF; cdr3_nt: TGTGCCAGCAGCTTATACAGGGGGACCTACAATGAGCAGTTCTTC
clone_size: once; j_call: TRBJ1-2; d_call: TRBD1; v_call: TRBV30; cdr3_aa: CAWYRWGQGLDGYTF; cdr3_nt: TGTGCCTGGTATAGGTGGGGACAGGGGTTGGATGGCTACACCTTC
clone_size: .; j_call: TRBJ2-7; d_call: .; v_call: TRBV6-1; cdr3_aa: CASSAGAAYSSYEQYF; cdr3_nt: TGTGCCAGCAGTGCCGGTGCGGCCTATAGCTCCTACGAGCAGTACTTC
clone_size: .; j_call: TRBJ2-5; d_call: TRBD2; v_call: TRBV15; cdr3_aa: CATSSGGRDPRNQETQYF; cdr3_nt: TGTGCCACCAGCAGTGGGGGGAGGGACCCCCGAAACCAAGAGACCCAGTACTTC
clone_size: few; j_call: TRBJ2-1; d_call: .; v_call: TRBV7-2; cdr3_aa: CASSSSYREGNEQFF; cdr3_nt: TGTGCCAGCAGCTCGTCCTACAGGGAGGGCAATGAGCAGTTCTTC
clone_size: .; j_call: TRBJ1-5; d_call: .; v_call: TRBV15; cdr3_aa: CATSRLRPGGNQPQHF; cdr3_nt: TGTGCCACCAGCAGATTAAGACCGGGGGGCAATCAGCCCCAGCATTTT
clone_size: .; j_call: TRBJ2-3; d_call: TRBD2; v_call: TRBV27; cdr3_aa: CASSFGTSGTDTQYF; cdr3_nt: TGTGCCAGCAGCTTTGGGACTAGCGGGACAGATACGCAGTATTTT
clone_size: .; j_call: TRBJ1-1; d_call: TRBD1; v_call: TRBV6-5; cdr3_aa: CATRDRALSNTEAFF; cdr3_nt: TGTGCCACCCGGGACAGGGCTTTATCGAACACTGAAGCTTTCTTT
clone_size: .; j_call: TRBJ1-2; d_call: .; v_call: TRBV19; cdr3_aa: CASAGTPTYGYTF; cdr3_nt: TGTGCCAGCGCCGGGACACCGACCTATGGCTACACCTTC
clone_size: once; j_call: TRBJ2-4; d_call: TRBD1; v_call: TRBV4-1; cdr3_aa: CASSQGNGATGKNIQYF; cdr3_nt: TGCGCCAGCAGCCAAGGCAATGGGGCGACAGGGAAAAACATTCAGTACTTC
clone_size: .; j_call: TRBJ2-3; d_call: TRBD1; v_call: TRBV7-9; cdr3_aa: CASSLQGATDTQYF; cdr3_nt: TGTGCCAGCAGCTTACAGGGGGCTACAGATACGCAGTATTTT
clone_size: .; j_call: TRBJ2-7; d_call: .; v_call: TRBV9; cdr3_aa: CASSVAYGSYEQYF; cdr3_nt: TGTGCCAGCAGCGTAGCTTACGGCTCCTACGAGCAGTACTTC
clone_size: .; j_call: TRBJ1-5; d_call: .; v_call: TRBV7-8; cdr3_aa: CASSLAGREGNQPQHF; cdr3_nt: TGTGCCAGCAGCTTAGCGGGCAGGGAGGGCAATCAGCCCCAGCATTTT
clone_size: .; j_call: TRBJ1-2; d_call: TRBD1; v_call: TRBV5-4; cdr3_aa: CASSPGGETGGDYGYTF; cdr3_nt: TGTGCCAGCAGCCCCGGGGGCGAGACAGGGGGCGACTATGGCTACACCTTC
clone_size: few; j_call: TRBJ1-1; d_call: .; v_call: TRBV4-2; cdr3_aa: CASSQDHAMNTEAFF; cdr3_nt: TGTGCCAGCAGCCAAGATCACGCTATGAACACTGAAGCTTTCTTT
clone_size: .; j_call: TRBJ2-1; d_call: TRBD2; v_call: TRBV7-2; cdr3_aa: CASSLIRAGGPGEQFF; cdr3_nt: TGTGCCAGCAGCTTAATCCGAGCGGGGGGGCCCGGTGAGCAGTTCTTC
clone_size: .; j_call: TRBJ1-1; d_call: .; v_call: TRBV6-2/TRBV6-3; cdr3_aa: CASSYRPDSSLNTEAFF; cdr3_nt: TGTGCCAGCAGTTACCGACCTGACAGTTCCTTGAACACTGAAGCTTTCTTT
clone_size: .; j_call: TRBJ2-1; d_call: TRBD2; v_call: TRBV5-6; cdr3_aa: CASSRRDSGDNEQFF; cdr3_nt: TGTGCCAGCAGCCGCCGGGATAGCGGGGACAATGAGCAGTTCTTC
clone_size: few; j_call: TRBJ1-1; d_call: TRBD1; v_call: TRBV6-5; cdr3_aa: CASSYSTGLNTEAFF; cdr3_nt: TGTGCCAGCAGTTACTCGACAGGGTTGAACACTGAAGCTTTCTTT
clone_size: .; j_call: TRBJ2-1; d_call: TRBD2; v_call: TRBV9; cdr3_aa: CASSVGLAVYNEQFF; cdr3_nt: TGTGCCAGCAGCGTAGGTCTAGCGGTCTACAATGAGCAGTTCTTC
clone_size: once; j_call: TRBJ2-1; d_call: .; v_call: TRBV10-1; cdr3_aa: CASSEQGGPYNEQFF; cdr3_nt: TGCGCCAGCAGTGAACAGGGGGGGCCCTACAATGAGCAGTTCTTC
clone_size: .; j_call: TRBJ2-1; d_call: .; v_call: TRBV24-1; cdr3_aa: CATDKQFF; cdr3_nt: TGTGCCACGGACAAGCAGTTCTTC
clone_size: .; j_call: TRBJ2-3; d_call: TRBD2; v_call: TRBV2; cdr3_aa: CASKLLAGVSDTQYF; cdr3_nt: TGTGCCAGCAAGCTACTAGCGGGAGTTTCAGATACGCAGTATTTT
clone_size: .; j_call: TRBJ2-1; d_call: TRBD1; v_call: TRBV7-9; cdr3_aa: CASSQPGQTYNEQFF; cdr3_nt: TGTGCCAGCAGCCAACCGGGACAGACCTACAATGAGCAGTTCTTC
clone_size: .; j_call: TRBJ2-5; d_call: TRBD1; v_call: TRBV6-6; cdr3_aa: CASTNRDRVSETQYF; cdr3_nt: TGTGCCAGCACCAACCGGGACAGGGTTTCAGAGACCCAGTACTTC
clone_size: .; j_call: TRBJ1-3; d_call: .; v_call: TRBV10-3; cdr3_aa: CAISDDRRGPGNTIYF; cdr3_nt: TGTGCCATCAGTGATGATCGTCGAGGGCCAGGAAACACCATATATTTT
clone_size: .; j_call: TRBJ2-7; d_call: .; v_call: TRBV25-1; cdr3_aa: CASSKRGSSYEQYF; cdr3_nt: TGTGCCAGCAGTAAGAGGGGGAGCTCCTACGAGCAGTACTTC
clone_size: .; j_call: TRBJ2-4; d_call: .; v_call: TRBV7-3; cdr3_aa: CASSLTVGDIQYF; cdr3_nt: TGTGCCAGCAGCTTAACGGTCGGAGACATTCAGTACTTC
clone_size: .; j_call: TRBJ2-7; d_call: TRBD1; v_call: TRBV18; cdr3_aa: CASSPRNTGGRYEQYF; cdr3_nt: TGTGCCAGCTCACCTCGTAACACAGGGGGCAGATACGAGCAGTACTTC
clone_size: .; j_call: TRBJ1-5; d_call: TRBD1; v_call: TRBV10-3; cdr3_aa: CAISVDRDTQPQHF; cdr3_nt: TGTGCCATCAGTGTGGACAGGGATACTCAGCCCCAGCATTTT
clone_size: .; j_call: TRBJ1-5; d_call: TRBD1; v_call: TRBV19; cdr3_aa: CASSTLTGEWGNQPQHF; cdr3_nt: TGTGCCAGTAGTACATTAACAGGGGAATGGGGCAATCAGCCCCAGCATTTT
clone_size: .; j_call: TRBJ1-5; d_call: .; v_call: TRBV27; cdr3_aa: CASSLLPGGDQPQHF; cdr3_nt: TGTGCCAGCAGTTTATTGCCGGGGGGGGATCAGCCCCAGCATTTT
clone_size: .; j_call: TRBJ1-2; d_call: .; v_call: TRBV9; cdr3_aa: CASSDPGFGYTF; cdr3_nt: TGTGCCAGCAGCGACCCAGGGTTTGGCTACACCTTC
clone_size: .; j_call: TRBJ2-7; d_call: .; v_call: TRBV19; cdr3_aa: CASSVGNHLEQYF; cdr3_nt: TGTGCCAGTAGTGTCGGGAACCACCTCGAGCAGTACTTC
clone_size: once; j_call: TRBJ1-2; d_call: .; v_call: TRBV12-3/TRBV12-4; cdr3_aa: CASSFVFLYTF; cdr3_nt: TGTGCCAGCAGTTTTGTTTTTCTCTACACCTTC